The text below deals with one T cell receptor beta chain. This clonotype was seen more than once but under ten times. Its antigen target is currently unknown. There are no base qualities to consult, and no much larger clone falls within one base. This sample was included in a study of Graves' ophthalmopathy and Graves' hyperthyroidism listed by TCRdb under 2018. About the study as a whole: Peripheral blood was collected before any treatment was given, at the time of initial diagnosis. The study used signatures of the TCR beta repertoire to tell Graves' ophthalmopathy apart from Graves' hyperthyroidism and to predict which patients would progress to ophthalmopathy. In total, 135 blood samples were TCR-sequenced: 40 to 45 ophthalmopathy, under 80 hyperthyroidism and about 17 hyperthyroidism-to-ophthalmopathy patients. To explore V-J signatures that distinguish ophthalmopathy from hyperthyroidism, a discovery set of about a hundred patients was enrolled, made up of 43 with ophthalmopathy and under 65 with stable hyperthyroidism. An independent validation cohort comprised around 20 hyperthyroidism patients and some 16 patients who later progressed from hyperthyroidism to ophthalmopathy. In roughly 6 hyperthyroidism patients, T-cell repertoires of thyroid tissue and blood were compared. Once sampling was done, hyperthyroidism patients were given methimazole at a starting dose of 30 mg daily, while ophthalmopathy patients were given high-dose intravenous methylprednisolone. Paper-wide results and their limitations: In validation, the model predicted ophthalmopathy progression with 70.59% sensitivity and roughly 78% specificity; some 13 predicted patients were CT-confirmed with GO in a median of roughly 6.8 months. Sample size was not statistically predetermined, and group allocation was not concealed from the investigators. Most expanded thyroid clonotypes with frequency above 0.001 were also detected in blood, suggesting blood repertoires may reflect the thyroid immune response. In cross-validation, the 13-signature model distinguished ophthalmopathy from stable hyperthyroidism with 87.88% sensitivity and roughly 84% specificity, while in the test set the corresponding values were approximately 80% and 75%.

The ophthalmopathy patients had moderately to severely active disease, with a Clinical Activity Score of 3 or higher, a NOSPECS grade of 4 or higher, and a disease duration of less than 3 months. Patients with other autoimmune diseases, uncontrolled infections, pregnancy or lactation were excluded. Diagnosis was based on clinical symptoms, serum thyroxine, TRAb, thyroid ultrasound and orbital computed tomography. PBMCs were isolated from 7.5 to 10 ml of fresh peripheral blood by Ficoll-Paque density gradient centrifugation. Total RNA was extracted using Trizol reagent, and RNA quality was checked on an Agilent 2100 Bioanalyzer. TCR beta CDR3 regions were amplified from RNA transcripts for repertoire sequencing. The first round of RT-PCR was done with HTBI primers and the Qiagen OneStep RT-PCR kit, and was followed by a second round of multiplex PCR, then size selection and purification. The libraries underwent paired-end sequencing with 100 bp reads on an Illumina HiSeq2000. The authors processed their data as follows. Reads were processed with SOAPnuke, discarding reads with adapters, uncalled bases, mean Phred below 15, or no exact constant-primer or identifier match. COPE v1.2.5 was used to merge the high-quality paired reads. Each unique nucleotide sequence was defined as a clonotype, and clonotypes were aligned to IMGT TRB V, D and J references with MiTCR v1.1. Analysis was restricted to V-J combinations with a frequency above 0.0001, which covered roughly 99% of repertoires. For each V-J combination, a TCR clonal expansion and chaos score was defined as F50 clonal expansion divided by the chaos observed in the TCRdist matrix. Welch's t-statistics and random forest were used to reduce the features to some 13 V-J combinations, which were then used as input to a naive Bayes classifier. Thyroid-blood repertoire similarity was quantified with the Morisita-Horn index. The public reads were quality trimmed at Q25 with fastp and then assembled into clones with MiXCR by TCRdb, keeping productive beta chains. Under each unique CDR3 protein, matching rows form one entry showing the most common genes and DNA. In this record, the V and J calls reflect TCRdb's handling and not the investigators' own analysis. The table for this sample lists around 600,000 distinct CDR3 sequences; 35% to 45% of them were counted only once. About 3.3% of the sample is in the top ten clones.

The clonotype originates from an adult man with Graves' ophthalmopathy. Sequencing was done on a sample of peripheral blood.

Here is the DNA: TGTGCCAGCAGCCAAGCGGAGGCCAGGGGGAGAAAAGCTTTCTTT. Its protein is CASSQAEARGRKAFF. This receptor chain uses TRBV3-1 and TRBJ1-1, and 7 junctional nucleotides match TRBD1. For CDR1 and CDR2, the germline V gene (reference sequence) lists LGHDT and YNNKEL. The CDR3 holds 15 amino acids from the cysteine to the phenylalanine. The DNA shown is the 45-base CDR3, in frame from base 1. From V the trimming removes 1 base and from J it removes 9 bases, while the gene matches leave 11 bases of the junction unaccounted for.